Listed below are T cell receptor beta chains from one sample, sequenced in a study of identical twins. TCRdb itself ran the 5' RACE reads through MiXCR, one entry per CDR3 protein. The data hold some 270,000 distinct CDR3 sequences, with around 8% observed a single time. These records were also assigned to another study, of yellow fever vaccine responses in identical twins.

Specimen: CD8+ T cells sorted from blood. These receptors all stem from a woman aged 18-35 years in good health. CDR3s include the opening cysteine and the closing phenylalanine or tryptophan. D genes are given only for firm matches. Clone size is not always given. Where it is, it says once, few, many or a class for expanded clones.

d_call: TRBD1; j_call: TRBJ2-7; clone_size: many; v_call: TRBV9; cdr3_aa: CASSVGTGTGAYEQYF; cdr3_nt: TGTGCCAGCAGCGTAGGGACCGGGACAGGGGCTTACGAGCAGTACTTC
d_call: .; j_call: TRBJ1-4; clone_size: .; v_call: TRBV7-6; cdr3_aa: CASSSKGLGVEKLFF; cdr3_nt: TGTGCCAGCAGCTCCAAGGGGTTGGGCGTCGAAAAACTGTTTTTT
d_call: .; j_call: TRBJ2-1; clone_size: many; v_call: TRBV7-9; cdr3_aa: CASSLVITNEQFF; cdr3_nt: TGTGCCAGCAGCTTAGTGATCACCAATGAGCAGTTCTTC
d_call: .; j_call: TRBJ2-1; clone_size: many; v_call: TRBV9; cdr3_aa: CASSVRRGPPRDEQFF; cdr3_nt: TGTGCCAGCAGCGTCCGGCGGGGGCCGCCCCGAGATGAGCAGTTCTTC
d_call: TRBD2; j_call: TRBJ2-5; clone_size: many; v_call: TRBV5-1; cdr3_aa: CASSIPGLAGLYIDQETQYF; cdr3_nt: TGCGCCAGCAGCATACCGGGACTAGCGGGGCTTTACATCGACCAAGAGACCCAGTACTTC
d_call: .; j_call: TRBJ2-7; clone_size: few; v_call: TRBV7-9; cdr3_aa: CASSLVALTAEQYF; cdr3_nt: TGTGCCAGCAGCTTAGTAGCTTTGACGGCCGAGCAGTACTTC
d_call: TRBD1; j_call: TRBJ1-5; clone_size: .; v_call: TRBV30; cdr3_aa: CAWSRPGDRANQPQHF; cdr3_nt: TGTGCCTGGAGCCGACCCGGAGACAGGGCCAATCAGCCCCAGCATTTT
d_call: .; j_call: TRBJ1-5; clone_size: .; v_call: TRBV6-5; cdr3_aa: CASRLAIGQPQHF; cdr3_nt: TGTGCCAGCAGGTTAGCTATAGGGCAGCCCCAGCATTTT
d_call: TRBD2; j_call: TRBJ2-1; clone_size: few; v_call: TRBV5-6; cdr3_aa: CASSSTRTSGRAYEQFF; cdr3_nt: TGTGCCAGCAGCTCGACGAGAACTAGCGGGAGGGCCTATGAGCAGTTCTTC
d_call: .; j_call: TRBJ2-7; clone_size: .; v_call: TRBV20-1; cdr3_aa: CSAQALSSYEQYF; cdr3_nt: TGCAGTGCGCAGGCGTTAAGCTCCTACGAGCAGTACTTC
d_call: .; j_call: TRBJ2-2; clone_size: few; v_call: TRBV7-2; cdr3_aa: CASLLGWNTGELFF; cdr3_nt: TGTGCCAGCCTTCTGGGTTGGAACACCGGGGAGCTGTTTTTT
d_call: .; j_call: TRBJ2-3; clone_size: few; v_call: TRBV18; cdr3_aa: CASSPEGSDTQYF; cdr3_nt: TGTGCCAGCTCACCAGAGGGGTCAGATACGCAGTATTTT
d_call: TRBD2; j_call: TRBJ2-2; clone_size: few; v_call: TRBV28; cdr3_aa: CASTPLPRLAGGPGGELFF; cdr3_nt: TGTGCCAGCACCCCTTTACCCCGACTAGCGGGAGGGCCGGGCGGGGAGCTGTTTTTT